This T cell receptor (beta chain) was recorded in a study of early T cells in non-severe SARS-CoV-2 infection. Looking at the study overall: Unsorted whole blood bulk RNA was sequenced, with unpaired chains.

The germline CDR1 and CDR2 sequences are MNHEY and SVGAGI. This CDR3 spans 14 amino acids. The V end was cut by 1 base, the J end by 1 base, with 7 bases between. Unique molecular identifier tags were affixed to discrete cDNA molecules. TCRdb re-called the 5' RACE reads with MiXCR, one entry per CDR3 protein. The data contain some 64,000 distinct CDR3 sequences, almost 9% of them singletons. A remark on this clonotype: Antigen unknown.

Study-wide results and caveats: Reliance on VDJdb matching favored anti-spike CD8 responses; private and CD4 specificities were missed.

The chain employs TRBV6-5 and TRBJ1-2; maybe TRBD1 (5 bases). This specimen was whole blood, taken at baseline. The sequence came from an adult who was a healthcare worker with PCR-confirmed SARS-CoV-2 infection or an uninfected control (not recorded which). In nucleotides, the CDR3 is TGTGCCAGCAGTTACTGGGGGGGTAACTATGGCTACACCTTC. It translates to CASSYWGGNYGYTF.